This paragraph reports one T cell receptor (beta chain). The sample originates from a study of control samples from healthy donors and cancer patients. TCRdb keeps only in-frame clones here, not all; method: immunoSEQ multiplex PCR. Here the sample spans 90,000 or so clones, about 87% being singletons. The V gene end was trimmed by 4 bases and the J gene end by 6 bases; junction bases not matched to a gene: 11. This CDR3 region has 17 residues. Germline CDR1 reads SGDLS; CDR2 reads YYNGEE. This TCR was sampled from a woman in her 70s in good health. The sample taken for sequencing was blood. This chain uses TRBV9 with TRBJ2-2; 11 bases fit TRBD2. Here the CDR3 reads CASSPEVLAGVAGELFF. The CDR3 region has the DNA TGTGCCAGCAGCCCAGAGGTACTAGCGGGAGTAGCCGGGGAGCTGTTTTTT.